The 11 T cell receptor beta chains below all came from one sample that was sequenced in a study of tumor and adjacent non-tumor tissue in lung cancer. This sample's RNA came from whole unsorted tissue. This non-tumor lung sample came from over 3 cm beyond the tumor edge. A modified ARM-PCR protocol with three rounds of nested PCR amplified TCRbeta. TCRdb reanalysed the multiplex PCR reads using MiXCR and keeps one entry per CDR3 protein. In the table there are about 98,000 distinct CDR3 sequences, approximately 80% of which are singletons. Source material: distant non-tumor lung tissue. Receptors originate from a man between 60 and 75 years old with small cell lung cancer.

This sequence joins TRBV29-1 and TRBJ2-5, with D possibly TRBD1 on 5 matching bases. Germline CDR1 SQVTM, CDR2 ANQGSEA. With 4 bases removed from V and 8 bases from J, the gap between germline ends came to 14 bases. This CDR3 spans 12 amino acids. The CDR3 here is CSVVLTADTQYF. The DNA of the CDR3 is TGCAGCGTTGTCCTGACAGCAGATACCCAGTACTTC.

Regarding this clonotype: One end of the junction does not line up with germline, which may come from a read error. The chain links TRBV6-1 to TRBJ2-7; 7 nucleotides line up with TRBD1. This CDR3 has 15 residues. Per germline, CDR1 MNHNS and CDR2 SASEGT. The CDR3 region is CASSGQAFSSYELYF. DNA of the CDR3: TGTGCCAGTAGTGGACAGGCCTTCAGCTCCTACGAGCTGTACTTC.

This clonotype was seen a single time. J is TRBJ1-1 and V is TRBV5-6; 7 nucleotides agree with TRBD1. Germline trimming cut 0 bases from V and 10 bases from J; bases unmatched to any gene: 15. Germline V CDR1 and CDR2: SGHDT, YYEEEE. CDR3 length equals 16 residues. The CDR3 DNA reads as TGTGCCAGCAGCTTGGCCTACGGGACAGCGAACACCGGAGCTTTCTTT. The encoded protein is CASSLAYGTANTGAFF.

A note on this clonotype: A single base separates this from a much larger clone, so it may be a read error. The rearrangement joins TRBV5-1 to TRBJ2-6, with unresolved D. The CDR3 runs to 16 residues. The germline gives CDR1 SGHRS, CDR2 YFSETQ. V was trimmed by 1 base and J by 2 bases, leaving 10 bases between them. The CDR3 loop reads CASSLPFNPGANVLTF. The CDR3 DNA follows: TGCGCCAGCAGCTTGCCGTTCAACCCTGGGGCCAACGTCCTGACTTTC. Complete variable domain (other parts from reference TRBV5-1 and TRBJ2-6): KAGVTQTPRYLIKTRGQQVTLSCSPISGHRSVSWYQQTPGQGLQFLFEYFSETQRNKGNFPGRFSGRQFSNSRSEMNVSTLELGDSALYLCASSLPFNPGANVLTFGAGSRLTVL.

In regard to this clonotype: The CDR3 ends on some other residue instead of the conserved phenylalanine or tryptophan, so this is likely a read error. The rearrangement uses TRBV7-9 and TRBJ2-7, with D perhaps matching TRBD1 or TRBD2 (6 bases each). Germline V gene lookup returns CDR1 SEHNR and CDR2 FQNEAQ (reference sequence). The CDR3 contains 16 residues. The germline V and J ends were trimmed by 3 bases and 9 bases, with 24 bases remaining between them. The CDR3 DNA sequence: TGTGCCAGCAGCTTGGGGTGGGGGGCCCTTACAGACGGGCAGTACATC. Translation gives CASSLGWGALTDGQYI.

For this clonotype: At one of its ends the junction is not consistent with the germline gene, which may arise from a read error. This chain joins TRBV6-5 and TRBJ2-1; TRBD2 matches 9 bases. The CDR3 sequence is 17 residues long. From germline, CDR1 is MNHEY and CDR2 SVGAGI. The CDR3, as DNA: TGTGCCAGCAGTTACTCTATCTGGGGACTAGCCGACAATGAGCAGTCCTTC. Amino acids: CASSYSIWGLADNEQSF.

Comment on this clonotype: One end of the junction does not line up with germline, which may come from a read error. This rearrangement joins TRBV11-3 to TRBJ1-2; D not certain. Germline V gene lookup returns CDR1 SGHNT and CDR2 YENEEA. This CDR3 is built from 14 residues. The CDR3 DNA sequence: TGTGCCAGAAGCTTAATTTTTGTGAGCTATGGCTACACATTC. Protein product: CARSLIFVSYGYTF.

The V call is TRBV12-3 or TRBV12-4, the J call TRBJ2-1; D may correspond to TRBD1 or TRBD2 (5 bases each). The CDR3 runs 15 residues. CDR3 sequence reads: CATRLWGKPYNEQFF. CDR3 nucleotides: TGTGCAACCCGCTTGTGGGGGAAGCCCTACAATGAGCAGTTCTTC.

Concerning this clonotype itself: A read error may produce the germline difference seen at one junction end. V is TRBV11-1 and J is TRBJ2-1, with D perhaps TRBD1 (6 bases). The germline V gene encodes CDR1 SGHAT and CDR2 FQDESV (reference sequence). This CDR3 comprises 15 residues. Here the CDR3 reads CANSLGQISLYEQSF. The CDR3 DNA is TGTGCCAACAGCTTAGGACAGATAAGTCTTTATGAGCAGTCTTTC.

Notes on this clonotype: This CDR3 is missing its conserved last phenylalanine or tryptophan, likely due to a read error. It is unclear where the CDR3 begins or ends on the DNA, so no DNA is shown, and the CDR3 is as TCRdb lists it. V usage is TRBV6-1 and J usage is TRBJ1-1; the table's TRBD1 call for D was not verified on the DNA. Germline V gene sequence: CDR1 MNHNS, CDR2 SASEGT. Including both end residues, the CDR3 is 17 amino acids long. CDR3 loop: CASSGGTTRAGSTEAII.

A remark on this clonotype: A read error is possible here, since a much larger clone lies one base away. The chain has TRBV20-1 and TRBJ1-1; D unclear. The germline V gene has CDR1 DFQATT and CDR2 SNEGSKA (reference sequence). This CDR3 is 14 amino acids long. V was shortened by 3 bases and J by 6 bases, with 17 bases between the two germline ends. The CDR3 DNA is TGCAGTGCTAGGGGAGGGAGTAGGCAATCTGAAGCTTTCTTT. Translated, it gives CSARGGSRQSEAFF.